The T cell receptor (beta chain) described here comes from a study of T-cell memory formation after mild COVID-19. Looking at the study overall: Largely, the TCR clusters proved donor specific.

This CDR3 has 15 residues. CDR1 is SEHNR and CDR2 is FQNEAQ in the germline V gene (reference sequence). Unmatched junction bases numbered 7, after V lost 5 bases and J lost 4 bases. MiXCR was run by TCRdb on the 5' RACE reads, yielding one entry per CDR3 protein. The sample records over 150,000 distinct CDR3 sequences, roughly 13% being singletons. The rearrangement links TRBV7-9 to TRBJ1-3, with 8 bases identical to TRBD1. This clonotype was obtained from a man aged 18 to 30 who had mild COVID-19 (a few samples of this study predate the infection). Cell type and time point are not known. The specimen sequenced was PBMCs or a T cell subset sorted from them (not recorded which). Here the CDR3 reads CASSLDRARGNTIYF. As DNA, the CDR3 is TGTGCCAGCAGCCTGGACAGGGCAAGAGGAAACACCATATATTTT.